The 15 T cell receptor beta chains given below trace back to one sample, sequenced in a study of blood T cell repertoires in COVID-19. Profiling relied on immunoSEQ multiplex PCR, and the TCRdb table lists in-frame clones only, not all of them. The sample contains approximately 300,000 clones, 80% to 95% of which appear only once. The specimen sequenced was peripheral blood. The origin of the receptors is a woman under 40 with COVID-19, enrolled during active disease.

J is TRBJ2-1 and V is TRBV5-5, with a weak D call TRBD2 (5 bases). This CDR3 contains 17 residues. V was cut by 4 bases and J by 9 bases, with 26 bases left in between. Germline CDR1 is SGHKS and CDR2 is YYEKEE (reference sequence). In DNA form, the CDR3 reads TGTGCCAGCAGCCGTCCGCCCGGCGTAACATATGGGAGTGAGCAGTTCTTC. This codes for CASSRPPGVTYGSEQFF. Full variable domain (remainder filled in from reference TRBV5-5 and TRBJ2-1): DAGVTQSPTHLIKTRGQQVTLRCSPISGHKSVSWYQQVLGQGPQFIFQYYEKEERGRGNFPDRFSARQFPNYSSELNVNALLLGDSALYLCASSRPPGVTYGSEQFFGPGTRLTVL.

The chain has TRBV21-1 and TRBJ1-3; whether TRBD1, the table's D call, matches the DNA was not checked. TRBV21-1 is a listed pseudogene. The CDR3 loop spans 16 amino acids. CDR3 region: CASSKAHGGQGNTIYF. CDR3 DNA sequence: TGTGCCAGCAGCAAAGCGCATGGGGGCCAAGGAAACACCATATATTTT.

The chain carries TRBV4-1 and TRBJ2-7; the match to TRBD1 covers 9 bases. CDR1 MGHRA and CDR2 YSYEKL come from the germline V gene. The CDR3 has 15 amino acids. Trimming at V came to 5 bases and at J to 6 bases, leaving 11 bases not matched to a gene. CDR3 nucleotides: TGCGCCAGCAGCACCCGGACAGGGGAGTATGGCGAGCAGTACTTC. It translates to CASSTRTGEYGEQYF.

The rearrangement uses TRBV3-1 (or the pseudogene TRBV3-2) and TRBJ2-2, with 15 nucleotides matching TRBD2. The CDR3 is made up of 19 amino acids. Germline values: CDR1 LGHDT, CDR2 YNNKEL (reference sequence). J was trimmed by 4 bases and V by 4 bases; bases with no gene match: 10. CDR3 sequence: CASSPGLAGGPGGTGELFF. The CDR3 DNA reads as TGTGCCAGCAGCCCCGGACTAGCGGGAGGGCCGGGGGGCACCGGGGAGCTGTTTTTT.

With respect to this clone: The same CDR3 is also encoded by other DNA sequences in this sample. The gene calls are TRBV20-1 and TRBJ1-1, with a tentative D call TRBD1 (6 bases). The CDR3 is made up of 11 amino acids. CDR1 and CDR2 from the germline V gene are DFQATT and SNEGSKA (reference sequence). V shed 6 bases and J shed 8 bases, with 13 bases lying between them. CDR3 amino acids: CSARQTGEAFF. In nucleotides, the CDR3 is TGCAGTGCAAGACAAACAGGGGAAGCTTTCTTT.

This clone occurred once. V gene TRBV2 combines with J gene TRBJ2-7, with a weak D call TRBD1 (5 bases). Looked up from germline, CDR1 is SNHLY and CDR2 is FYNNEI. CDR3 size: 13 residues. V lost 6 bases and J 2 bases, leaving 11 bases between the germline ends. CDR3 sequence: CASRSGFTYEQYF. The CDR3, as DNA: TGTGCCAGCAGGTCAGGGTTCACCTACGAGCAGTACTTC.

This chain links TRBV14 with TRBJ2-7; TRBD1 aligns across 8 bases. There are 12 residues in the CDR3. V was pared by 3 bases and J by 9 bases, with 4 bases of the junction left unmatched. CDR1 is SGHDN and CDR2 is FVKESK in the germline V gene. The DNA of the CDR3 is TGTGCCAGCAGCCAGGACAGGGTTGGGCAGTACTTC. It codes for CASSQDRVGQYF.

The CDR3 spells CASSQDSGNQPQHF. CDR3 sequence (DNA): TGCGCCAGCAGCCAAGATTCAGGTAATCAGCCCCAGCATTTT. This chain connects TRBV4-1 to TRBJ1-5; D not resolved. V dropped 0 bases and J dropped 4 bases, with 7 bases sitting between them. CDR1 and CDR2 from the germline V gene are MGHRA and YSYEKL. The CDR3 has 14 residues.

The CDR3 DNA follows: TGTGCCAGCAGCTTGATGGGCCAGAGCTACGAGCAGTACTTC. Protein sequence: CASSLMGQSYEQYF. The chain employs TRBV5-5 and TRBJ2-7; D call uncertain. The CDR3 has 14 amino acids. V was pared by 1 base and J by 3 bases, with 11 bases between. CDR1 and CDR2 from the germline V gene are SGHKS and YYEKEE (reference sequence).

The chain has TRBV2 and TRBJ1-3; 7 bases fit TRBD1. CDR3 length equals 15 residues. Germline CDR1 SNHLY, CDR2 FYNNEI. J lost 1 base, V lost 2 bases, and 2 bases had no gene match. The CDR3 DNA sequence: TGTGCCAGCAGTGAATGGGGACAGTCTGGAAACACCATATATTTT. Translation gives CASSEWGQSGNTIYF. The whole variable domain, remainder taken from reference TRBV2 and TRBJ1-3, is EPEVTQTPSHQVTQMGQEVILRCVPISNHLYFYWYRQILGQKVEFLVSFYNNEISEKSEIFDDQFSVERPDGSNFTLKIRSTKLEDSAMYFCASSEWGQSGNTIYFGEGSWLTVV.

The chain links TRBV2 to TRBJ1-1; TRBD1 is a possible D gene (5 bases). V lost 10 bases, J lost 0 bases, and 12 bases lay in between. CDR3 size: 13 residues. Germline CDR1 reads SNHLY; CDR2 reads FYNNEI. The CDR3, as DNA: TGTGCCACTCTCGGACACCTGAACACTGAAGCTTTCTTT. This encodes CATLGHLNTEAFF.

This clone was seen at least ten times. The rearrangement links TRBV5-1 to TRBJ2-7, with D maybe TRBD2 (6 bases). V was trimmed by 3 bases and J by 4 bases, leaving 23 bases between them. This CDR3 is 17 amino acids long. Per the germline V gene, CDR1 is SGHRS and CDR2 is YFSETQ. The DNA for the CDR3 is TGCGCCAGCAGCTCGCAATTTGGCGGGACCGACTTATACGAGCAGTACTTC. Translation: CASSSQFGGTDLYEQYF.

The sample holds one count of this clone. J is TRBJ2-1 and V is TRBV19; TRBD2 is a possible D gene (5 bases). The germline V gene has CDR1 LNHDA and CDR2 SQIVND (reference sequence). The CDR3 runs 13 residues. Trimming pared 9 bases from V and 1 base from J, leaving 10 bases between. The CDR3 DNA sequence: TGTGCCAGCGGGAAGAGTTCCTACAATGAGCAGTTCTTC. This translates into CASGKSSYNEQFF.

The chain couples TRBV12-3 or TRBV12-4 to TRBJ2-1, with TRBD2 matching 9 bases. There are 12 residues in the CDR3. CDR3 amino acids: CASGSSYNEQFF. DNA of the CDR3: TGTGCTAGCGGGAGTTCCTACAATGAGCAGTTCTTC.

This clone has a single count. The V and J genes are TRBV10-3 and TRBJ2-5, with 11 bases fitting TRBD1. CDR1 is ENHRY and CDR2 is SYGVKD in the germline V gene. The CDR3 totals 15 residues. V lost 4 bases, J lost 5 bases, and 6 bases stayed unmatched. The CDR3 region is CAISAAGTGGETQYF. The CDR3 DNA reads as TGTGCCATCAGTGCGGCTGGGACAGGGGGGGAGACCCAGTACTTC.